This T cell receptor beta chain was sequenced in a study of Tregs in tolerant kidney transplant recipients. Findings and caveats of the study: Some patients' samples used different primers over time, so nucleotide sequences weren't comparable. Findings come from small patient numbers and require larger validation.

Trimming at V came to 3 bases and at J to 5 bases, leaving 1 base not matched to a gene. Germline CDR1 reads SGHVS; CDR2 reads FNYEAQ. There are 13 residues in the CDR3. The nonmyeloablative bone marrow transplants came from related graft donors, with transient mixed chimerism. Thawed PBMCs were FACS-sorted into unstimulated CD4+CD25+CD127- regulatory T cells, CD4+CD25- non-regulatory cells, CD4 and CD8 cells. The repertoire was sequenced with immunoSEQ multiplex PCR; TCRdb's copy has only in-frame clones and lacks some. The sample includes 65,000 or so clones, about 90% seen only once; the top ten take about 3.8%. About this clone itself: Its antigen is still unknown.

The rearrangement joins TRBV7-6 to TRBJ2-5; 9 nucleotides line up with TRBD2. The clonotype comes from a human patient who received a combined kidney and bone marrow transplant. Some T cells may have originated in the graft donor. The starting material was CD4+ T cells from blood (PBMCs), obtained 6 months after the transplant. The CDR3 sequence: CASSFGLAETQYF. As DNA, the CDR3 is TGTGCCAGCAGCTTCGGACTAGCGGAGACCCAGTACTTC.